Listed below are T cell receptor beta chains from one sample, sequenced in a study of shared clonotypes between healthy human individuals. TCRdb's copy holds only in-frame clones and misses some; the assay was immunoSEQ multiplex PCR. The table has 2 million to 2.5 million clones, 85% to 95% seen once. Sequencing was done on a sample of naive CD8+ T cells from PBMCs. The receptors originated from a man aged 18 to 30 in good health. Some clones in this sample may be carry-over from other donors' samples. CDR3s leave out the opening cysteine and the closing phenylalanine or tryptophan.

CDR3 length | J gene | V gene | CDR3 protein
12 | TRBJ1-1 | TRBV4-2 | ASRSGQGATEAF
11 | TRBJ2-1 | TRBV27 | ASSPLQTYLKF
13 | TRBJ2-5 | TRBV28 | ATDVRDRPYMTQY
12 | TRBJ1-4 | TRBV6-5 | ASSHIPEDEKLF
11 | TRBJ2-7 | TRBV4-1 | ASSQTGNYEQY
12 | TRBJ2-1 | TRBV27 | ASSSPVMAPEQF
15 | TRBJ2-7 | TRBV5-1 | ASSSEPGLKSLYEQY
11 | TRBJ1-2 | TRBV7-9 | ASSLQANYGYT
13 | TRBJ2-6 | TRBV9 | ASSLDLSGANVLT
13 | TRBJ2-7 | TRBV6-5 | ASSLGTGKVGEQY